This T cell receptor beta chain was sequenced in a study of early stage breast cancer tumors. Study-level points and caveats: Most shared enriched TCRB sequences were commonly generated ones. Blood repertoires resembled normal breast more than tumor.

Measured with immunoSEQ multiplex PCR; TCRdb has only the in-frame clones, and not every one. The data contain approximately 30,000 clones, about 60% of them singletons. Roughly 17-50 mg of tissue was diced for each tumor. By share of the sample, this clone is medium-sized. The antigen is not known. The CDR3 sequence is 18 residues long. The clonotype was recovered from a person in their fifties with breast cancer. The rearrangement links TRBV12-2 to TRBJ2-1; no DNA check was done on the table's D call, TRBD2. TRBV12-2 is a pseudogene. The sample was breast tumor tissue. In nucleotides, the CDR3 is TGTGCAAGTCGCTTTGTTTGTCTAGCGGGAGTTGGCTACAATGAGCAGTTCTTC. It yields the protein CASRFVCLAGVGYNEQFF.